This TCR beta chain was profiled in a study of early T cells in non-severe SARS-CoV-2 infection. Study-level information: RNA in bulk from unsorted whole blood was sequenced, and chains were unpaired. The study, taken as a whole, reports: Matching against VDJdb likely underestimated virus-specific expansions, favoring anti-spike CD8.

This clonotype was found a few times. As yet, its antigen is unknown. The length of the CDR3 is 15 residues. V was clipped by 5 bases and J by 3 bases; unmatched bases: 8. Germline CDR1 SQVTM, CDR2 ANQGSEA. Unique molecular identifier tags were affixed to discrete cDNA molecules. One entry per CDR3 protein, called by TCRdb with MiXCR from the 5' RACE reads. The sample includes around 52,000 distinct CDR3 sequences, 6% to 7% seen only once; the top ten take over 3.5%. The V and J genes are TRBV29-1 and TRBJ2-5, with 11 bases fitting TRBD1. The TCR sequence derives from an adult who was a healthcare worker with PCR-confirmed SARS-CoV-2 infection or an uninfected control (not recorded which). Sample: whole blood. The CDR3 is CSVQFGTGGEETQYF. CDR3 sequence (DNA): TGCAGCGTTCAATTCGGGACAGGGGGGGAAGAGACCCAGTACTTC.